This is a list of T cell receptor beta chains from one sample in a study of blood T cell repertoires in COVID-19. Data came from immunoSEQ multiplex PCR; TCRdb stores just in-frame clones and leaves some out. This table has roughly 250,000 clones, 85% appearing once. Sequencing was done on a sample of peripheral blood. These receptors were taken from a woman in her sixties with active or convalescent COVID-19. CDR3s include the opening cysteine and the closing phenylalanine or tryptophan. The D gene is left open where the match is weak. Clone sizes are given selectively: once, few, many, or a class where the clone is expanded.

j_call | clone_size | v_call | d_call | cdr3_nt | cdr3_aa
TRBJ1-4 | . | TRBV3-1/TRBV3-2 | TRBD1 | TGTGCCAGCAGCCAGACAGGGGTTGCTAATGAAAAACTGTTTTTT | CASSQTGVANEKLFF
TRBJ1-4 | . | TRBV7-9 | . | TGTGCCAGCAGCCACATTGGGGGCAGCACTACAACTAATGAAAAACTGTTTTTT | CASSHIGGSTTTNEKLFF
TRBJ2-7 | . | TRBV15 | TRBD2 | TGTGCCACCAGCAGGGGGCTAGCGGGCTACGAGCAGTACTTC | CATSRGLAGYEQYF
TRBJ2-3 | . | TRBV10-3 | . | TGTGCCATCAGTGACAATCAGGTCTTGGGGGGTTACAGTCCAGATACGCAGTATTTT | CAISDNQVLGGYSPDTQYF
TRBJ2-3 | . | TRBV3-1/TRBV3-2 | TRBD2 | TGTGCCAGCAGCCAACCGGGACTAGCCACAGATACGCAGTATTTT | CASSQPGLATDTQYF
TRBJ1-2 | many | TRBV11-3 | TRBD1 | TGTGCCAGCAGCCCCAAGACAGGGTCCTATGGCTACACCTTC | CASSPKTGSYGYTF
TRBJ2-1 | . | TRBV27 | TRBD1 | TGTGCCAGCAGCCCTTGGTTCCAAGGGACAGGAGAGGGGAATGAGCAGTTCTTC | CASSPWFQGTGEGNEQFF
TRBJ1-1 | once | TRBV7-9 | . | TGTGCCAGCAGCTCGGCGAACGGGATTGAAACTGAAGCTTTCTTT | CASSSANGIETEAFF
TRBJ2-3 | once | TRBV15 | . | TGTGCCACCAGCAGAGGGACTTCCAGCAGAGCAGATACGCAGTATTTT | CATSRGTSSRADTQYF
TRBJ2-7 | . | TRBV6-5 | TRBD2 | TGTGCCAGCAGACTAGCGGGAGGGGGGAACGAGCAGTACTTC | CASRLAGGGNEQYF
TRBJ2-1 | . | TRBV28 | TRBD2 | TGTGCCAGCGGGGGGGAGAATGAGCAGTTCTTC | CASGGENEQFF
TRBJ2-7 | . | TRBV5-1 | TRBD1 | TGCGCCAGCAGCCTAAGACAGGGGCCGTCCTACGAGCAGTACTTC | CASSLRQGPSYEQYF
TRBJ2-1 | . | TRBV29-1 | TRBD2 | TGCAGCGTCTGGGGGGGCAATGAGCAGTTCTTC | CSVWGGNEQFF
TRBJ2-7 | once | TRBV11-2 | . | TGTGCCAGCAGCTTAGACCTGGTACAGGGCTACGAGCAGTACTTC | CASSLDLVQGYEQYF
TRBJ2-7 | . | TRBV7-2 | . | TGTGCCAGCAGCTTAAGGACCGGGAGCTACGAGCAGTACTTC | CASSLRTGSYEQYF
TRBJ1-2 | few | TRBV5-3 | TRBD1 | TGTGCCAGAAGCTTGACAGGGGGCGGGTATGGCTACACCTTC | CARSLTGGGYGYTF